This section outlines one T cell receptor (beta chain) sequence together with its context. Its antigen is still unknown. The data originate from a study of T cells expressing NK-cell markers (dated by TCRdb to about 2020). Notes on the research overall: In sorted CD3+CD56+NKG2C+, CD3+CD56+NKG2C- and CD3+CD56-NKG2C+ T-cell subsets from 7 or 8 donors, TCR beta-chain repertoires were profiled. Among the eight sequenced donors, seven were HCMV-seropositive and one was HCMV-seronegative. The study sequenced eight donors, all healthy volunteers chosen at random: three men and five women. Libraries were sequenced as 2 x 150 bp reads on Illumina HiSeq 2000/2500, MiSeq or NextSeq.

The reads were generated on an Illumina HiSeq 2000. TCR beta cDNA libraries were made by 5'RACE template switching that added a universal primer site and unique molecular identifiers. cDNA synthesis was primed from the TCR beta constant segment, followed by two successive PCR amplification steps. In the source study's methods: MIGEC was used to demultiplex reads and group the reads by UMI, and MiTCR was used to assemble and quantify clonotypes. Only TCR cDNA sequences supported by at least two reads were kept to exclude erroneous sequences. The tcR package was used for downstream repertoire analysis, and clonotypes were matched across fractions by CDR3 nucleotide sequence plus V segment. VDJmatch was used to annotate antigen specificity against VDJdb, with one amino acid substitution in CDR3 permitted. Each CDR3 protein sequence appears as one entry after TCRdb reprocessed the reads, and no DNA is included. The V and J calls, along with clone size, are taken from TCRdb and not from the paper's own processing. Per the sample table, the count is around 100,000 distinct CDR3 sequences. The leading ten clones occupy 15% to 20% of the sample.

HCMV serostatus was determined by detecting HCMV-specific IgG in serum with a commercial ELISA kit. Ficoll density gradient centrifugation was used to isolate peripheral blood mononuclear cells from blood. The CDR3 runs 14 amino acids, cysteine and phenylalanine included. DNA for this receptor is not on file. In the germline V gene, CDR1 corresponds to SGHVS and CDR2 to FNYEAQ. The paper's findings and limits, for the study overall: In six donors, the dominant CD3+CD56+NKG2C+ clonotypes were found to rank among the top 10 CD8+ clonotypes and to make up about 1.0-7.5% of CD8+ T cells. Those dominant clonotypes were again the most abundant among CD3+CD56-NKG2C+ cells in a few donors, at roughly 28.3-60.1%. Whether the expanded NKG2C-expressing T cell clones were specific for HCMV antigens was left unclear.

The chain is made from TRBV7-6 and TRBJ1-6. The source is a woman aged 18 to 75 in good health. The source material was blood T cells: a sorted CD56 or NKG2C T cell subset, CD4+ or CD8+ T cells, or bulk PBMC T cells (not recorded which). Here the CDR3 is given as CASSLDEFNSPLHF.